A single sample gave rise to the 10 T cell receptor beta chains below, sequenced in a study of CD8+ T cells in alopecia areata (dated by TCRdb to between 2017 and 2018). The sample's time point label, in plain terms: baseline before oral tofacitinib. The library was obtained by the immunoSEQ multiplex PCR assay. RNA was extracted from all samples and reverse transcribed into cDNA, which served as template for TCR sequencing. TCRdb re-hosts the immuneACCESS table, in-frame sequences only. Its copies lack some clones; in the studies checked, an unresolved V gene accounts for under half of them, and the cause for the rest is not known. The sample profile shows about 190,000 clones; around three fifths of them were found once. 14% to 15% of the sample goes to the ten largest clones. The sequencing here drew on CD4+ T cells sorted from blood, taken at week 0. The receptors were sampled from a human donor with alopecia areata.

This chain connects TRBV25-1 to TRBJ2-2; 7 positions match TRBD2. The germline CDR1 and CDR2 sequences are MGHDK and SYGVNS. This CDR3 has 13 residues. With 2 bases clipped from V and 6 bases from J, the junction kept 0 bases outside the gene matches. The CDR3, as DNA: TGTGCCAGCAGTGAAGGGAGGGCCGGGGAGCTGTTTTTT. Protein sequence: CASSEGRAGELFF.

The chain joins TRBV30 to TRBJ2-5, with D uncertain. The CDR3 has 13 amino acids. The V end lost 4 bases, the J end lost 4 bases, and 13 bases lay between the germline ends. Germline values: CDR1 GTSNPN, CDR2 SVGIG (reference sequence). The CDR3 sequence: CAWNGPPLETQYF. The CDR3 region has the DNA TGTGCCTGGAATGGTCCCCCCCTAGAGACCCAGTACTTC.

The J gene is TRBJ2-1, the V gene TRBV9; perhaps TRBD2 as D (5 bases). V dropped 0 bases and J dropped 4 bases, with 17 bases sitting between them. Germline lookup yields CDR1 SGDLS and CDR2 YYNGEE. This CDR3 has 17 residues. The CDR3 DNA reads TGTGCCAGCAGCGTAGGCGAGGCACTAGGAGTTTACAATGAGCAGTTCTTC. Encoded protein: CASSVGEALGVYNEQFF.

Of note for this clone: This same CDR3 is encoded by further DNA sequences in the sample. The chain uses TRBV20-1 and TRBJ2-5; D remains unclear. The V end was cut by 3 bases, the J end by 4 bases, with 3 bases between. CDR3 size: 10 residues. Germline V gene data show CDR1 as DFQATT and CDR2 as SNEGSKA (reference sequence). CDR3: CSARRETQYF. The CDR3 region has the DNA TGCAGTGCTAGGCGAGAGACCCAGTACTTC.

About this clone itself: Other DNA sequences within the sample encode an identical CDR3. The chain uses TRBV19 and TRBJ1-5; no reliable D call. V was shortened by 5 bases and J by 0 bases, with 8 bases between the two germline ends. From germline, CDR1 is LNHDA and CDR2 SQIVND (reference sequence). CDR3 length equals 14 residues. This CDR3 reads CASSATISNQPQHF. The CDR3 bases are TGTGCCAGTAGTGCCACCATTAGCAATCAGCCCCAGCATTTT. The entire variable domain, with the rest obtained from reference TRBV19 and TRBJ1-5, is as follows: DGGITQSPKYLFRKEGQNVTLSCEQNLNHDAMYWYRQDPGQGLRLIYYSQIVNDFQKGDIAEGYSVSREKKESFPLTVTSAQKNPTAFYLCASSATISNQPQHFGDGTRLSIL.

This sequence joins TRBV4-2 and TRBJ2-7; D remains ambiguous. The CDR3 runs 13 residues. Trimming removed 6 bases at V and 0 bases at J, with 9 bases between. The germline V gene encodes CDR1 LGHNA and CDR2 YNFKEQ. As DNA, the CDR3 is TGTGCCAGCAGGTCGTTGGGCTCCTACGAGCAGTACTTC. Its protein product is CASRSLGSYEQYF.

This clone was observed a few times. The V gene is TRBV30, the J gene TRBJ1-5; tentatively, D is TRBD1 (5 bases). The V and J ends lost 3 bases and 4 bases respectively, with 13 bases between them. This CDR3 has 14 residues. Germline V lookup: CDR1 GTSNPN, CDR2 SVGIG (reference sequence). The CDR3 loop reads CAWSLGRINQPQHF. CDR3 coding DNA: TGTGCCTGGAGCCTGGGACGGATAAATCAGCCCCAGCATTTT.

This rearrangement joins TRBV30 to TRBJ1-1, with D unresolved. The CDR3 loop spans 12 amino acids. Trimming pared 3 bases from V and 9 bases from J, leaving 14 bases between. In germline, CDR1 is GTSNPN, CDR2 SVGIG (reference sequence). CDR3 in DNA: TGTGCCTGGAGCAAACGGTCCGTCAAAGCTTTCTTT. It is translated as CAWSKRSVKAFF.

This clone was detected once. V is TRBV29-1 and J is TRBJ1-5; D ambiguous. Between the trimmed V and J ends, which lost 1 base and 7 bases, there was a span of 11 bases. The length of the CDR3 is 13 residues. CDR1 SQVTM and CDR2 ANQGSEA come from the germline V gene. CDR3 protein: CSVEVGRGQPQHF. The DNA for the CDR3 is TGCAGCGTTGAAGTAGGGCGTGGACAGCCCCAGCATTTT.

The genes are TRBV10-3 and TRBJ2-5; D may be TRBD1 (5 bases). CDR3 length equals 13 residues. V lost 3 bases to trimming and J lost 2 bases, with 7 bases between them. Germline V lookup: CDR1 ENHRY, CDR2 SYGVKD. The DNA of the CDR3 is TGTGCCATCAGTGAATGGACACAAGAGACCCAGTACTTC. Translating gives CAISEWTQETQYF.